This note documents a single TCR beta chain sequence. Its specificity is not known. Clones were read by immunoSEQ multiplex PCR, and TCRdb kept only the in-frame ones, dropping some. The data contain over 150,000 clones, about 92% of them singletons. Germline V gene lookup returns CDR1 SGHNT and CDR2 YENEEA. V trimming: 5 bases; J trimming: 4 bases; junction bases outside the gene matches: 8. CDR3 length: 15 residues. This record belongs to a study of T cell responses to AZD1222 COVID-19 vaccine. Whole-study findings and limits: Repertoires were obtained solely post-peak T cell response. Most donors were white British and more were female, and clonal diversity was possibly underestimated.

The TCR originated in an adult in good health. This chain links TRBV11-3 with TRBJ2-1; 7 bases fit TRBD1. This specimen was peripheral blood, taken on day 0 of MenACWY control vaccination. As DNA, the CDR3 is TGTGCCAGCAGCCCGAGGGACAGCAATTACAATGAGCAGTTCTTC. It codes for CASSPRDSNYNEQFF.